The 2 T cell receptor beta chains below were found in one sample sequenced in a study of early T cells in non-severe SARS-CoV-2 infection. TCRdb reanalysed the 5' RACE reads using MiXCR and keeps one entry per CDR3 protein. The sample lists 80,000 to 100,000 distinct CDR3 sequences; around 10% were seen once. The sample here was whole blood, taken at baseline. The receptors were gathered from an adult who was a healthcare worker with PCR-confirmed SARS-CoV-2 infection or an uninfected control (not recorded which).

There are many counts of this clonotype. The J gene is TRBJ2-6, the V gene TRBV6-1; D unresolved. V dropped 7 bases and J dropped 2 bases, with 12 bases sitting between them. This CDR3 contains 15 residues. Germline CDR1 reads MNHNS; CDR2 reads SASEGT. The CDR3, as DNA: TGTGCCAGCACTTCGACGAGCGCTGGGGCCAACGTCCTGACTTTC. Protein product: CASTSTSAGANVLTF.

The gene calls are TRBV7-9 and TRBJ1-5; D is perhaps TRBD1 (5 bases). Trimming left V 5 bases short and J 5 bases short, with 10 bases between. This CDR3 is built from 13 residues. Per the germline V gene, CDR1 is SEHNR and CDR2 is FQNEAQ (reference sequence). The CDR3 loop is CASSGEGYQPQHF. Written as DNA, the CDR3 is TGTGCCAGCAGCGGCGAGGGGTATCAGCCCCAGCATTTT.